This TCR beta chain was captured in a study of shared clonotypes between healthy human individuals. In regard to this clone: Its target is not known.

None of the donors, who were healthy HIV-negative adults, had recently had acute infections or vaccinations. General study findings and limits: In general, naive subsets displayed greater estimated richness than memory subsets did. Some clonotypes were shared by all four sorted-subset donors, while others were not shared. The non-shared ones had lower generation probabilities than the shared ones.

V dropped 10 bases and J dropped 2 bases, with 17 bases sitting between them. CDR3 size: 14 residues. Germline values: CDR1 LNHDA, CDR2 SQIVND (reference sequence). The sorted-subset replicate PCRs were given around 190 ng DNA, which is tens of thousands of T cell genomes. Sequenced by immunoSEQ multiplex PCR; TCRdb stores in-frame clones only, minus some. The sample includes about 1.1 million clones, 70% to 80% seen only once; the top ten take 0.89%. This chain joins TRBV19 and TRBJ1-1; tentatively, D is TRBD1 (6 bases). This TCR came from a man between 18 and 29 years old in good health. Some clones in this sample may be carry-over from other donors' samples. The source material was memory CD4+ T cells from PBMCs. Subset of the sample: CD45RA-negative fraction. The CDR3 here is CATKLGGRNTEAFF. The CDR3 DNA sequence: TGTGCCACGAAGCTGGGGGGGCGAAACACTGAAGCTTTCTTT.